The T cell receptor beta chain under discussion was sequenced for a study of cytomegalovirus exposure and HLA in healthy donors. As to this clone: Its specificity is not known.

Broader study findings: For most TCR beta V segments, an earlier analysis put the productive rate at about 87% or about 30% of the time.

The PCR made use of 60 Vbeta and 13 Jbeta primers. This table comes from immunoSEQ multiplex PCR, and its TCRdb copy is limited to in-frame clones, with some not included. The repertoire includes 150,000 to 200,000 clones, approximately 80% of them detected once, and about 2.6% sits in the top ten. The receptor comes from a woman aged 40-49 years in good health and CMV-seropositive. Input material: PBMCs.

CDR3 bases: TGTGCCACTATTCTTCTTAACTATGGCTACACCTTC. Amino acid sequence: CATILLNYGYTF. J is TRBJ1-2 and V is TRBV7-9; no clear D. The V gene's germline CDR1 is SEHNR and CDR2 FQNEAQ (reference sequence). Trimming left V 10 bases short and J 1 base short, with 10 bases between. The CDR3 runs to 12 residues.